The present entry profiles one T cell receptor (beta chain) with its context. Clones were read by immunoSEQ multiplex PCR, and TCRdb kept only the in-frame ones, dropping some. The sample has around 84,000 clones; around 94% are singletons. This sample stems from a study of T cell changes during pregnancy in multiple sclerosis. CDR3 length equals 14 residues. Between the trimmed V and J ends, which lost 4 bases and 3 bases, there was a span of 10 bases. Germline loops: CDR1 LGHNA, CDR2 YNFKEQ. V gene TRBV4-2 combines with J gene TRBJ2-1; possible D gene TRBD1, 5 bases. This specimen was peripheral blood, taken in the second trimester of pregnancy. This clonotype originated in a female donor in good health, enrolled as a control in a pregnancy study. Here the CDR3 reads CASSLPDNYNEQFF. The CDR3 bases are TGTGCCAGCAGCCTTCCGGACAACTACAATGAGCAGTTCTTC.